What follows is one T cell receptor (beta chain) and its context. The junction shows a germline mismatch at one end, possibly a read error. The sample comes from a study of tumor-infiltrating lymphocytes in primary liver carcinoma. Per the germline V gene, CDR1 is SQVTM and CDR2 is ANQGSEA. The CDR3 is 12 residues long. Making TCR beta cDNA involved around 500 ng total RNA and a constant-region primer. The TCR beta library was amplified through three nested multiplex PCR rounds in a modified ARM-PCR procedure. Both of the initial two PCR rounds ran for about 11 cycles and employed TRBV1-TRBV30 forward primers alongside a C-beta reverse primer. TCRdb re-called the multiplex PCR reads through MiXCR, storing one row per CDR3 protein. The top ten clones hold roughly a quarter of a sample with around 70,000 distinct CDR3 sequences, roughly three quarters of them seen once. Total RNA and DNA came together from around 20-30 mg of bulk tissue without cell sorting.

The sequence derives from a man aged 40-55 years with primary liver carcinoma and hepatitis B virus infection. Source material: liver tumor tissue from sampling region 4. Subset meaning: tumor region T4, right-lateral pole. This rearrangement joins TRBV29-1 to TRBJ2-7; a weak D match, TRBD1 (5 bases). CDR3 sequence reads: CNVAGLRYEQYF. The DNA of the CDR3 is TGCAACGTTGCAGGGCTGCGGTACGAGCAGTACTTT.